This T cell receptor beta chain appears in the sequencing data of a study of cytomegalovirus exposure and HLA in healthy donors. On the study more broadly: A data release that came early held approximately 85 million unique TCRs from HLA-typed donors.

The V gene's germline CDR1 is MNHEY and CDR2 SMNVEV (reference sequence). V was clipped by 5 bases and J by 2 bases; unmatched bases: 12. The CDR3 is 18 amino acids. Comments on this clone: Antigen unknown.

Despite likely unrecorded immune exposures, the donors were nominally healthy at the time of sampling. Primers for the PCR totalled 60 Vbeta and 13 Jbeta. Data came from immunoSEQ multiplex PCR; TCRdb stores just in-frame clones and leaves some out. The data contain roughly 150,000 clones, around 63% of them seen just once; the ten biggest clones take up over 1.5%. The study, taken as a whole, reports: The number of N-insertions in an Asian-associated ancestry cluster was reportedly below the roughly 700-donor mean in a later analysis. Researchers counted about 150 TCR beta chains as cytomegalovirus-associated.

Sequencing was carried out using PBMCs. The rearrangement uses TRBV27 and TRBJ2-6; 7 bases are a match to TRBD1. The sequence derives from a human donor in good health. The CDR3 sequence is CASSPRQGSRPGANVLTF. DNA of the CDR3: TGTGCCAGCAGTCCTAGACAGGGATCCCGGCCTGGGGCCAACGTCCTGACTTTC.